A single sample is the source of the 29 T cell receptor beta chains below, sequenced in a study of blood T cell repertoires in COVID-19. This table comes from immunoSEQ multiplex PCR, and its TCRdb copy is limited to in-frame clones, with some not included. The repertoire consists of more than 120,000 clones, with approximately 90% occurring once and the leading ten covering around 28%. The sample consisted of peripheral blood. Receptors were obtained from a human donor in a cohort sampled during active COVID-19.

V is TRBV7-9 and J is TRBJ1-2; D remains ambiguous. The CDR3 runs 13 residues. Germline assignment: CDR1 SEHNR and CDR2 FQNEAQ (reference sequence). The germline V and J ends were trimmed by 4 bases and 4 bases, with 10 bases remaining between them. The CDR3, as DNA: TGTGCCAGCAGCTCGACACTTTCCTATGGCTACACCTTC. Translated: CASSSTLSYGYTF.

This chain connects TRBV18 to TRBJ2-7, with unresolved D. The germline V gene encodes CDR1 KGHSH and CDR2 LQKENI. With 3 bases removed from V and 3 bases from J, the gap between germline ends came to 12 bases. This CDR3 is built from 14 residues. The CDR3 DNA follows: TGTGCCAGCTCACCGCGCATCCCAGGCTACGAGCAGTACTTC. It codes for CASSPRIPGYEQYF. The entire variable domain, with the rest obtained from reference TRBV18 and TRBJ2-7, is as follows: NAGVMQNPRHLVRRRGQEARLRCSPMKGHSHVYWYRQLPEEGLKFMVYLQKENIIDESGMPKERFSAEFPKEGPSILRIQQVVRGDSAAYFCASSPRIPGYEQYFGPGTRLTVT.

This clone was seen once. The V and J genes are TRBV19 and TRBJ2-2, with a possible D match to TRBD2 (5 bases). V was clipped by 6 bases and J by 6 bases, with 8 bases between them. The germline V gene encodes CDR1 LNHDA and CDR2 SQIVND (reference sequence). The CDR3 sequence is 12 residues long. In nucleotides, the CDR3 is TGTGCCAGTAGGCCGAGGGCCGGGGAGCTGTTTTTT. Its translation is CASRPRAGELFF.

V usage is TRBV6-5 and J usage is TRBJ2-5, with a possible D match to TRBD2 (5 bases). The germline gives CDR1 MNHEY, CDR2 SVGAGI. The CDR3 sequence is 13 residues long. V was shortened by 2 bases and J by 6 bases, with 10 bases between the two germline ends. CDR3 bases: TGTGCCAGCAGTTACGCGGGCGAAAAGACCCAGTACTTC. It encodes CASSYAGEKTQYF.

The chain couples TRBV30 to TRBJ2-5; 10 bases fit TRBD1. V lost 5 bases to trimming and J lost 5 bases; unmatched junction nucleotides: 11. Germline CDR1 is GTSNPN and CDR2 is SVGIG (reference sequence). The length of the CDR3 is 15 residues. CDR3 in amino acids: CAWSTGGALHETQYF. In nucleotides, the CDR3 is TGTGCCTGGTCGACAGGGGGCGCCCTTCACGAGACCCAGTACTTC.

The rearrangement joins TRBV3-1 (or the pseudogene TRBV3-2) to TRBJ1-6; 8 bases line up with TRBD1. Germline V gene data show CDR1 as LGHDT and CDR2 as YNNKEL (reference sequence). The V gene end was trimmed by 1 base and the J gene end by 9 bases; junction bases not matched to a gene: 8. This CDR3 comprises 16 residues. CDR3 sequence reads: CASSQAGQGGISPLHF. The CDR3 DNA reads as TGTGCCAGCAGCCAAGCCGGACAGGGTGGGATTTCACCCCTCCACTTT.

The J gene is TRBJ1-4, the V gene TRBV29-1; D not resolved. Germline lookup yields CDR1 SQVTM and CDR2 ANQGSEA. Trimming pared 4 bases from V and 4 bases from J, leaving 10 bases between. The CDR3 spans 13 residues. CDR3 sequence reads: CSVVAGSNEKLFF. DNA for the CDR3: TGCAGCGTTGTGGCTGGGAGTAATGAAAAACTGTTTTTT.

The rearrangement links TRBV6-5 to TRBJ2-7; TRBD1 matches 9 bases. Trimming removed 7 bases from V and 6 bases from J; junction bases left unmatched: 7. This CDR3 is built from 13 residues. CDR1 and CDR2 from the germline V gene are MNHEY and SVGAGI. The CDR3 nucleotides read TGTGCCAGCACCCCGGGACAGGGATTCGAGCAGTACTTC. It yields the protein CASTPGQGFEQYF.

CDR3 amino acids: CASSYSSRGETQYF. The CDR3 DNA sequence: TGTGCCAGCAGTTACTCTAGCAGGGGAGAGACCCAGTACTTC. This chain links TRBV6-2 or TRBV6-3 with TRBJ2-5, with D perhaps matching TRBD1 (6 bases). The CDR3 is 14 residues long. The germline V and J ends were trimmed by 0 bases and 4 bases, with 9 bases remaining between them. The V gene's germline CDR1 is MNHEY and CDR2 SVGEGT.

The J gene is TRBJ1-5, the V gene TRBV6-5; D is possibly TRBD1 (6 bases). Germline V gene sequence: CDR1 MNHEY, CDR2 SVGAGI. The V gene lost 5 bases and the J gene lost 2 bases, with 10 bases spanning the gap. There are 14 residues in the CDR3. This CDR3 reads CASSNRDGNQPQHF. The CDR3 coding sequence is TGTGCCAGCAGTAACAGGGACGGCAATCAGCCCCAGCATTTT.

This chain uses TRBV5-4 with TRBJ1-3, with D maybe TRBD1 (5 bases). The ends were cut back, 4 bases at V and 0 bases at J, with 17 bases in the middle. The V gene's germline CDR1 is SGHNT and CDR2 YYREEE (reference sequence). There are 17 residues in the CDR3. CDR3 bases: TGTGCCAGCAGCACTGGACCTGGGGGGGACTCTGGAAACACCATATATTTT. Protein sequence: CASSTGPGGDSGNTIYF.

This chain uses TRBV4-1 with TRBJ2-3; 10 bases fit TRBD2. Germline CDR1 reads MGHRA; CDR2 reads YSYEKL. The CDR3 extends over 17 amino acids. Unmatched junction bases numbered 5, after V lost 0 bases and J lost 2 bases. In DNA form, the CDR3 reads TGCGCCAGCAGCCAAGACGGCACTAGCGGGGCCACAGATACGCAGTATTTT. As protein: CASSQDGTSGATDTQYF.

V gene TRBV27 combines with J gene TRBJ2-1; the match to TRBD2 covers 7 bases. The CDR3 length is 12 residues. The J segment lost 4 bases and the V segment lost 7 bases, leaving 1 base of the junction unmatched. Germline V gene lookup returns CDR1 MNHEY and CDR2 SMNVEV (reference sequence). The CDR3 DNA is TGTGCCAGCAACGGGGGGTACAATGAGCAGTTCTTC. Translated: CASNGGYNEQFF.

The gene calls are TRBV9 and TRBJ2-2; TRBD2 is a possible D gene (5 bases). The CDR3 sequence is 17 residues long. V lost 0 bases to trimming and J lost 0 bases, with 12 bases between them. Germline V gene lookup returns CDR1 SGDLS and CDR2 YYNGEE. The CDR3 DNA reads TGTGCCAGCAGCGTAGGAGGGTACAGTTCGAACACCGGGGAGCTGTTTTTT. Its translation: CASSVGGYSSNTGELFF.

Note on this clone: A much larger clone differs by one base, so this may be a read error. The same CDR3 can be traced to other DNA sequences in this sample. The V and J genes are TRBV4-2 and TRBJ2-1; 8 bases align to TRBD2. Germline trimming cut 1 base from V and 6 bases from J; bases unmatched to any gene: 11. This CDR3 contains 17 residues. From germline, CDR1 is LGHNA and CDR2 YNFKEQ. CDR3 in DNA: TGTGCCAGCAGCCAAGGTACTGGGACTAGGGTTGGCAATGAGCAGTTCTTC. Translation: CASSQGTGTRVGNEQFF.

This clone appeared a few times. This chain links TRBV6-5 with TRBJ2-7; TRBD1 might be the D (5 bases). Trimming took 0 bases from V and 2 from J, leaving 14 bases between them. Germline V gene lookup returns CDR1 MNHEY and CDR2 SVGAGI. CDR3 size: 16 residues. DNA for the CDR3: TGTGCCAGCAGTTACTCGCGACAGAAGGTTACCTACGAGCAGTACTTC. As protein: CASSYSRQKVTYEQYF.

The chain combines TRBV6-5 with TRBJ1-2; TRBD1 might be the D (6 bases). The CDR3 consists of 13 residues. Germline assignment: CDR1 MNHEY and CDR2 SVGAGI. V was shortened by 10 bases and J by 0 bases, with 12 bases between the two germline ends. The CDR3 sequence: CATREGANYGYTF. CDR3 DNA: TGTGCCACGCGGGAGGGGGCTAACTATGGCTACACCTTC.

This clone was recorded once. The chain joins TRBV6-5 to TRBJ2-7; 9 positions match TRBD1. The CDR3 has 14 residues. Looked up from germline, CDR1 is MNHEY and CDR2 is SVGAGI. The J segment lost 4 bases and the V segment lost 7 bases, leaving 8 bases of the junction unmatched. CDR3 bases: TGTGCCAGCACCCCGACAGGGGGGGCTTACGAGCAGTACTTC. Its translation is CASTPTGGAYEQYF.

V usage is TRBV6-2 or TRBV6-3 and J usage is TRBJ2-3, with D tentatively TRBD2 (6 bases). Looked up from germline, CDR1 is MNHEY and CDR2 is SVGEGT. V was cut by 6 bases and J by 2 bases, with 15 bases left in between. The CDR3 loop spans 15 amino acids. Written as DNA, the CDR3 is TGTGCCAGCAGCCTGCCGGGACTTACCACAGATACGCAGTATTTT. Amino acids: CASSLPGLTTDTQYF.

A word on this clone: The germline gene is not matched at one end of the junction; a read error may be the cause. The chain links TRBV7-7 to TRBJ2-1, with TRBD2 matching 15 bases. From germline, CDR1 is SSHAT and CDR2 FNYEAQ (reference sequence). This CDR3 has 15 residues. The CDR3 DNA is TGTGCTAGCAGCCGCGGACTAGCGGGAGGGGATGAGCAGTTCTTC. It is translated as CASSRGLAGGDEQFF.

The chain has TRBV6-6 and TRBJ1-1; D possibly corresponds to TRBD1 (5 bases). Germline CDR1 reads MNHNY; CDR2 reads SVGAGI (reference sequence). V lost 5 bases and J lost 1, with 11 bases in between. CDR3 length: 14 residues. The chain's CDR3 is CASSPRARNTEAFF. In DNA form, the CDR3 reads TGTGCCAGCAGTCCCAGGGCCAGGAACACTGAAGCTTTCTTT.

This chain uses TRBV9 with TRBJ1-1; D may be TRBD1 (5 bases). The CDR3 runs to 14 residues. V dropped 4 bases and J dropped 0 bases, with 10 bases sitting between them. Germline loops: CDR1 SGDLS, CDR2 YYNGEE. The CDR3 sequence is CASSPQGMNTEAFF. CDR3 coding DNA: TGTGCCAGCAGCCCCCAGGGTATGAACACTGAAGCTTTCTTT.

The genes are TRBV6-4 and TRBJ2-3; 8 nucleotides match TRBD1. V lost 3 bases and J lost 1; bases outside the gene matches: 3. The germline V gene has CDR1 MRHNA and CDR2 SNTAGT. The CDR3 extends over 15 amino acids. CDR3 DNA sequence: TGTGCCAGCAGTGAAGGGGGACAGGGCACAGATACGCAGTATTTT. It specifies CASSEGGQGTDTQYF.

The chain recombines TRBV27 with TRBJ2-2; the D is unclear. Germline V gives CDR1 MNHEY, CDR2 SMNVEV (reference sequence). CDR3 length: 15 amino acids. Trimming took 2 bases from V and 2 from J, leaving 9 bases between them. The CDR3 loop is CASSLLRFNTGELFF. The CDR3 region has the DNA TGTGCCAGCAGTTTACTCAGATTTAACACCGGGGAGCTGTTTTTT.

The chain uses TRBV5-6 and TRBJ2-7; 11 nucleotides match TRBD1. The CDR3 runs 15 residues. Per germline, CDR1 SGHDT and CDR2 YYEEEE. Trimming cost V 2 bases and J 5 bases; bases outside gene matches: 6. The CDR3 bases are TGTGCCAGCAGCTTTCGGGACAGGGGGTCCCACGAGCAGTACTTC. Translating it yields CASSFRDRGSHEQYF.

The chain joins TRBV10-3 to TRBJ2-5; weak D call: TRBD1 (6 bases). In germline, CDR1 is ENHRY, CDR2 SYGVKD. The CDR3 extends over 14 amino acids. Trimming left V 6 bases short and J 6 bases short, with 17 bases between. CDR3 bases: TGTGCCATCAGCCCGACAGACAGGACGAAGACCCAGTACTTC. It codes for CAISPTDRTKTQYF.

The CDR3 region has the DNA TGTGCCAGTAGGAGGGGGCGAGGGACTGAAGCTTTCTTT. As protein: CASRRGRGTEAFF. This chain links TRBV19 with TRBJ1-1, with 7 positions matching TRBD1. J lost 5 bases, V lost 6 bases, and 6 bases had no gene match. The CDR3 has 13 residues. Germline V CDR1 and CDR2: LNHDA, SQIVND (reference sequence). The full variable domain, completed using reference TRBV19 and TRBJ1-1, is DGGITQSPKYLFRKEGQNVTLSCEQNLNHDAMYWYRQDPGQGLRLIYYSQIVNDFQKGDIAEGYSVSREKKESFPLTVTSAQKNPTAFYLCASRRGRGTEAFFGQGTRLTVV.

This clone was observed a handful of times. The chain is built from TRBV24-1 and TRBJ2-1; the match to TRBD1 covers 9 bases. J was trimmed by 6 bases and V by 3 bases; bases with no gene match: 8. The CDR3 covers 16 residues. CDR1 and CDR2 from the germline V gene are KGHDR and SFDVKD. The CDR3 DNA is TGTGCCACCAGTGATCTACCGGGACAGGGTCCCAATGAGCAGTTCTTC. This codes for CATSDLPGQGPNEQFF.

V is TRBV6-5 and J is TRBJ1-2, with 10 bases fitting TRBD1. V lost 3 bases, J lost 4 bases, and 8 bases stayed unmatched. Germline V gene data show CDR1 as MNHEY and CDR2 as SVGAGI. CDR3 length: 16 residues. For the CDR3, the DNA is TGTGCCAGCAGTTATATACGGACAGGGGGAGGCTATGGCTACACCTTC. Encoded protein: CASSYIRTGGGYGYTF.